The 13 T cell receptor beta chains listed next were all sequenced from one sample in a study of blood T cell repertoires in COVID-19 (dated by TCRdb to the early 2020s). Library prep was done by the immunoSEQ multiplex PCR assay. TCRdb holds this immuneACCESS table with in-frame rearrangements only. Some clones are missing; in checked studies, unresolved V genes explain under half, and the rest has no known cause. This sample holds 100,000 to 120,000 clones; 88% were observed only once. Under 3% of the sample is taken by the ten largest. Sequenced: peripheral blood. The source of these receptors is a human donor in a cohort sampled during active COVID-19.

This chain uses TRBV28 with TRBJ1-5, with 7 bases matching TRBD1. V trimming: 6 bases; J trimming: 6 bases; junction bases outside the gene matches: 11. The CDR3 is 15 amino acids. Germline V gene sequence: CDR1 MDHEN, CDR2 SYDVKM. The CDR3: CASSKYRGGRQPQHF. CDR3 bases: TGTGCCAGCAGCAAATACAGGGGAGGTCGTCAGCCCCAGCATTTT.

The gene calls are TRBV25-1 and TRBJ1-5; D perhaps matches TRBD1 (5 bases). The CDR3 loop spans 15 amino acids. V shed 1 base and J shed 10 bases, with 17 bases lying between them. CDR1 MGHDK and CDR2 SYGVNS come from the germline V gene. DNA for the CDR3: TGTGCCAGCAGTGAATTTGGGGCGGCCCAAGGACCCCAGCATTTT. Amino acid sequence: CASSEFGAAQGPQHF.

This chain uses TRBV18 with TRBJ2-1; D gene unclear. V lost 2 bases to trimming and J lost 0 bases, with 11 bases between them. The CDR3 is 16 amino acids. Per the germline V gene, CDR1 is KGHSH and CDR2 is LQKENI. Here the CDR3 DNA reads TGTGCCAGCTCACCATTTGAGGCTCGCTCCTACAATGAGCAGTTCTTC. It is translated as CASSPFEARSYNEQFF.

The chain employs TRBV6-5 and TRBJ1-5, with 8 positions matching TRBD1. The length of the CDR3 is 16 residues. Germline V gives CDR1 MNHEY, CDR2 SVGAGI. V gave up 4 bases and J gave up 0 bases; unmatched junction bases: 5. CDR3 residues: CASSSTGVNSNQPQHF. The CDR3 region has the DNA TGTGCCAGCAGTTCGACAGGGGTAAATAGCAATCAGCCCCAGCATTTT.

This chain joins TRBV5-6 and TRBJ2-2; TRBD1 might be the D (6 bases). Looked up from germline, CDR1 is SGHDT and CDR2 is YYEEEE. V shed 6 bases and J shed 5 bases, with 14 bases lying between them. This CDR3 has 14 residues. The chain's CDR3 is CASNLLQGTGELFF. The CDR3, as DNA: TGTGCCAGCAACCTACTACAGGGAACCGGGGAGCTGTTTTTT.

V usage is TRBV28 and J usage is TRBJ1-3, with 9 bases that match TRBD1. The ends lost 6 bases at V and 1 base at J; junction bases unmatched: 7. The CDR3 runs 16 residues. Germline V lookup: CDR1 MDHEN, CDR2 SYDVKM. The CDR3 sequence: CASRPEQGASGNTIYF. In DNA form, the CDR3 reads TGTGCCAGCAGACCCGAACAGGGGGCATCTGGAAACACCATATATTTT.

The rearrangement links TRBV24-1 to TRBJ2-1; 14 bases agree with TRBD2. V was pared by 3 bases and J by 4 bases, with 10 bases of the junction left unmatched. The CDR3 consists of 19 residues. Germline lookup yields CDR1 KGHDR and CDR2 SFDVKD. CDR3 region: CATSDRTSGGPSSYNEQFF. CDR3 DNA sequence: TGTGCCACCAGTGATCGGACTAGCGGGGGGCCTTCCTCGTACAATGAGCAGTTCTTC.

The chain is built from TRBV21-1 and TRBJ2-7; the table calls TRBD1, which could not be checked here. TRBV21-1 is deemed a pseudogene. This CDR3 is built from 14 residues. Written as DNA, the CDR3 is TGTGCCAGGGGAGGGGGACAGGGAAACTACGAGCAGTACTTC. This translates into CARGGGQGNYEQYF.

This chain joins TRBV9 and TRBJ1-4, with D perhaps TRBD1 (6 bases). CDR1 is SGDLS, CDR2 YYNGEE, per germline. Trimming left V 4 bases short and J 8 bases short, with 12 bases between. The CDR3 totals 13 residues. The CDR3 region has the DNA TGTGCCAGCAGCCCGAGGGGGGGGGAAAAACTGTTTTTT. The encoded protein is CASSPRGGEKLFF. The whole variable domain, remainder taken from reference TRBV9 and TRBJ1-4, is DSGVTQTPKHLITATGQRVTLRCSPRSGDLSVYWYQQSLDQGLQFLIQYYNGEERAKGNILERFSAQQFPDLHSELNLSSLELGDSALYFCASSPRGGEKLFFGSGTQLSVL.

The genes are TRBV19 and TRBJ2-1, with 11 bases fitting TRBD2. J gave up 5 bases and V 4 bases, and 4 bases lay outside the gene matches. The CDR3 has 15 amino acids. Germline values: CDR1 LNHDA, CDR2 SQIVND (reference sequence). This CDR3 reads CASSTLGLADNEQFF. The CDR3, as DNA: TGTGCCAGTAGTACCTTGGGACTAGCGGACAATGAGCAGTTCTTC.

The chain has TRBV5-1 and TRBJ1-2; D is possibly TRBD1 (5 bases). V lost 4 bases to trimming and J lost 4 bases, with 14 bases between them. The CDR3 runs 14 residues. CDR1 SGHRS and CDR2 YFSETQ come from the germline V gene. This CDR3 reads CASSPGGGFYGYTF. The CDR3 region has the DNA TGCGCCAGCAGCCCCGGCGGGGGGTTCTATGGCTACACCTTC. The full variable domain, completed using reference TRBV5-1 and TRBJ1-2, is KAGVTQTPRYLIKTRGQQVTLSCSPISGHRSVSWYQQTPGQGLQFLFEYFSETQRNKGNFPGRFSGRQFSNSRSEMNVSTLELGDSALYLCASSPGGGFYGYTFGSGTRLTVV.

J is TRBJ1-2 and V is TRBV6-2 or TRBV6-3; D ambiguous. Trimming shortened V by 2 bases and J by 7 bases, and 14 bases separated the two germline ends. Germline V gene data show CDR1 as MNHEY and CDR2 as SVGEGT. The CDR3 length is 14 residues. CDR3: CASSYDRRHPGYTF. Here the CDR3 DNA reads TGTGCCAGCAGTTACGACCGCAGGCACCCTGGCTACACCTTC.

This rearrangement joins TRBV7-9 to TRBJ2-7, with D hard to call. The CDR3 spans 15 residues. Trimming stripped 4 bases from V and 1 base from J, with 14 bases between. Germline values: CDR1 SEHNR, CDR2 FQNEAQ (reference sequence). CDR3: CASSSRYAGSYEQYF. As DNA, the CDR3 is TGTGCCAGCAGCTCCAGATACGCAGGATCCTACGAGCAGTACTTC. Supplemented by reference TRBV7-9 and TRBJ2-7, the full variable domain reads DTGVSQNPRHKITKRGQNVTFRCDPISEHNRLYWYRQTLGQGPEFLTYFQNEAQLEKSRLLSDRFSAERPKGSFSTLEIQRTEQGDSAMYLCASSSRYAGSYEQYFGPGTRLTVT.